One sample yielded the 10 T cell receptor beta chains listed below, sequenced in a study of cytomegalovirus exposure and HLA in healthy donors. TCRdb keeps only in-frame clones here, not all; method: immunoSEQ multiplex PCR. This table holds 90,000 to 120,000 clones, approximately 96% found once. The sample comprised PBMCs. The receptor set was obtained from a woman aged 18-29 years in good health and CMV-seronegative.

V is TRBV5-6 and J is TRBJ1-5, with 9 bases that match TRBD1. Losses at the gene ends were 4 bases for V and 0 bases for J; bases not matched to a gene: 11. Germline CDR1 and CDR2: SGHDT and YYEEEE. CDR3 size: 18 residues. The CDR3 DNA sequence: TGTGCCAGCAGCAGGACAAGGGACAGGGTCCGTAGCAATCAGCCCCAGCATTTT. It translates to CASSRTRDRVRSNQPQHF.

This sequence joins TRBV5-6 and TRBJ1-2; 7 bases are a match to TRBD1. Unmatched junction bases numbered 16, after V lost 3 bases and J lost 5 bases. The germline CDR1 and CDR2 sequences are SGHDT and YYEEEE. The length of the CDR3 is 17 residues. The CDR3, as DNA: TGTGCCAGCAGCTCCAACCCATTATACAGGGGCTGGTATGGCTACACCTTC. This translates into CASSSNPLYRGWYGYTF.

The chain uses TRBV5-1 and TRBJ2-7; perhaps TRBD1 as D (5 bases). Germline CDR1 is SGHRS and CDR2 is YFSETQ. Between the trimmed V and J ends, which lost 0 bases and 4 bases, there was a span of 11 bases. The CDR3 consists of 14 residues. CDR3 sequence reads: CASSLAETGYEQYF. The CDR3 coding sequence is TGCGCCAGCAGCTTGGCGGAAACAGGATACGAGCAGTACTTC.

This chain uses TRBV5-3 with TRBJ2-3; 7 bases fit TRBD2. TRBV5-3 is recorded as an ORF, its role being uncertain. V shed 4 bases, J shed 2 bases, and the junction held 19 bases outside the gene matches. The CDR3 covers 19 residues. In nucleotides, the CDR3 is TGTGCCAGAAGCGACACCGGAGGTCGGGTAGCGGGCCCCACAGATACGCAGTATTTT. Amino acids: CARSDTGGRVAGPTDTQYF.

The CDR3 sequence: CASRNYKEAFF. The CDR3 DNA reads as TGTGCCAGCAGGAACTATAAGGAAGCTTTCTTT. V gene TRBV4-2 combines with J gene TRBJ1-1; no reliable D call. Trimming removed 6 bases at V and 8 bases at J, with 10 bases between. This CDR3 contains 11 residues. CDR1 and CDR2 from the germline V gene are LGHNA and YNFKEQ.

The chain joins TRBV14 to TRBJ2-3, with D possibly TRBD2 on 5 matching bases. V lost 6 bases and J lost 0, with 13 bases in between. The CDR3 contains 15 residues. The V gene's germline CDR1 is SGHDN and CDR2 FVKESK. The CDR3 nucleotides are TGTGCCAGCAGGCCAACCGGGGTTAGCACAGATACGCAGTATTTT. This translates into CASRPTGVSTDTQYF.

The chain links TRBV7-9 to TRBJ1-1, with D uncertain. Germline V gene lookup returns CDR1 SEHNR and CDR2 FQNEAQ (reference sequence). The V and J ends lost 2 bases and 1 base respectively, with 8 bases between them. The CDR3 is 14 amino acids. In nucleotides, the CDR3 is TGTGCCAGCAGCTTAAGACTGACGAACACTGAAGCTTTCTTT. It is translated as CASSLRLTNTEAFF.

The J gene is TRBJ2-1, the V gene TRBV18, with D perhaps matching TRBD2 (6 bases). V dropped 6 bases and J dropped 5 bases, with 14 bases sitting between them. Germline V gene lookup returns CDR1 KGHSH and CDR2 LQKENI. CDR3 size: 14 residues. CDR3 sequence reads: CASSGGFGHNEQFF. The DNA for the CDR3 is TGTGCCAGCTCCGGGGGATTCGGGCACAATGAGCAGTTCTTC.

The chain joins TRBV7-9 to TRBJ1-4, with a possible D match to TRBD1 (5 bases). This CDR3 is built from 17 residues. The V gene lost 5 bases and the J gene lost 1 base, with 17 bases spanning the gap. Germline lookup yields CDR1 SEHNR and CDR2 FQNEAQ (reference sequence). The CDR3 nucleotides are TGTGCCAGCAGCGCGGGGGGGTTAGTTCTAACTAATGAAAAACTGTTTTTT. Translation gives CASSAGGLVLTNEKLFF.

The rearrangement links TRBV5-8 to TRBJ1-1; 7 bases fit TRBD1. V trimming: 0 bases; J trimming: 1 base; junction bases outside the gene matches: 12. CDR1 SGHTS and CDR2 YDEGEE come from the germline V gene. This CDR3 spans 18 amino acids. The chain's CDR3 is CASSLAGGWAPQNTEAFF. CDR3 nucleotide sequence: TGTGCCAGCAGCTTGGCAGGGGGGTGGGCCCCCCAGAACACTGAAGCTTTCTTT.